Listed below are T cell receptor beta chains from one sample, sequenced in a study of T cells in localized non-small cell lung cancer. Libraries were prepared by immunoSEQ multiplex PCR; TCRdb keeps only in-frame clonotypes and omits some of them. This table has 25,000 to 30,000 clones, 80% to 85% appearing once. The source was peripheral blood mononuclear cells, collected before any cancer treatment. All receptors derive from a man between 35 and 75 years old with stage III lung adenocarcinoma. Both conserved end residues are part of each CDR3. A D gene is named only where the DNA matches it firmly.

j_call v_call d_call cdr3_nt cdr3_aa
TRBJ1-4 TRBV6-6 . TGTGCCAGCAGTTCCCCCTACCTGTCAACTAATGAAAAACTGTTTTTT CASSSPYLSTNEKLFF
TRBJ2-5 TRBV19 . TGTGCCAGTAGTATCACCGCAGAGACCCAGTACTTC CASSITAETQYF
TRBJ1-3 TRBV19 . TGTGCCAGTAGTGTCTTGGGTCTTGGAAACACCATATATTTT CASSVLGLGNTIYF
TRBJ2-2 TRBV6-5 . TGTGCCAGCAGAAAGCCTTCGAACACCGGGGAGCTGTTTTTT CASRKPSNTGELFF
TRBJ1-2 TRBV27 TRBD1 TGTGCCAGCAGCAAACAGGGGGACTATGGCTACACCTTC CASSKQGDYGYTF
TRBJ2-3 TRBV29-1 . TGCAGCGTTGCTAGCACAGATACGCAGTATTTT CSVASTDTQYF
TRBJ2-7 TRBV4-1 TRBD1 TGCGCCAGCAGCCAAGCCCTCCTGACAGGGTTGTCGTACGAGCAGTACTTC CASSQALLTGLSYEQYF
TRBJ1-3 TRBV28 . TGTGCCAGCAAAAGTGAATTGGCTGGAAACACCATATATTTT CASKSELAGNTIYF
TRBJ1-4 TRBV2 . TGTGCCAGCATGTCGAGGGAAACTAATGAAAAACTGTTTTTT CASMSRETNEKLFF
TRBJ2-3 TRBV14 . TGTGCCAGCAGCCAAGTGCGGCAGGTGGACCGCGGCACAGATACGCAGTATTTT CASSQVRQVDRGTDTQYF
TRBJ1-5 TRBV6-6 TRBD1 TGTGCCAGCAGTCGACAGGGATTAGAGCCCCAGCATTTT CASSRQGLEPQHF
TRBJ2-1 TRBV7-2 . TGTGCCAGCAGCTTCGGGGCCTATGAGCAGTTCTTC CASSFGAYEQFF
TRBJ1-2 TRBV6-5 . TGTGCCAGCAGTTACTCGAGGGAGGACTATGGCTACACCTTC CASSYSREDYGYTF
TRBJ2-6 TRBV28 . TGTGCCAGCAGTTCCCAGGGCTCGGGGGCCAACGTCCTGACTTTC CASSSQGSGANVLTF
TRBJ2-7 TRBV15 . TGTGCCACCAGCAGAGATGAGACCAGTCGGGGCTACGAGCAGTACTTC CATSRDETSRGYEQYF
TRBJ1-2 TRBV29-1 TRBD1 TGCAGCGTTGTACGACAGGGGATATACTATGGCTACACCTTC CSVVRQGIYYGYTF
TRBJ1-4 TRBV13 . TGTGCCAGCAGCTCTCGGGGTGCAACTAATGAAAAACTGTTTTTT CASSSRGATNEKLFF
TRBJ1-1 TRBV13 . TGTGCCAGCAGCTTTTACACCCGGAGGGGCACTGAAGCTTTCTTT CASSFYTRRGTEAFF